Listed below are T cell receptor beta chains from one sample, sequenced in a study of cytomegalovirus exposure and HLA in healthy donors. Clones were read by immunoSEQ multiplex PCR, and TCRdb kept only the in-frame ones, dropping some. Among approximately 76,000 clones listed, over 60% were seen once. Sequencing used PBMCs. The source is a woman between 40 and 55 years old in good health and CMV-seropositive. The CDR3 runs from the conserved cysteine through the conserved F or W.

>TRBV6-5|TRBJ1-1|15
CASGDRGGGGPEAFF
>TRBV18|TRBJ1-6|18
CASSPSAGTLAFNSPLHF
>TRBV23-1|TRBJ1-1|14
CASSQSCRSTEAFF
>TRBV5-1|TRBJ1-4|19
CASSPGQGARWGNPEKLFF
>TRBV28|TRBJ2-2|16
CASSPLAGVQTGELFF
>TRBV6-5|TRBJ2-3|14
CASSRTSGRYTQYF
>TRBV14|TRBJ2-7|14
CASSQKRSSYEQYF
>TRBV9|TRBJ2-1|14
CASSGGGVFNEQFF
>TRBV29-1|TRBJ2-5|14
CSVEERGQEETQYF
>TRBV6-5|TRBJ1-1|15
CASSYSPTVNTEAFF
>TRBV28|TRBJ1-4|14
CASSFVRGRVKLFF
>TRBV7-9|TRBJ2-5|14
CASSPGLAEETQYF
>TRBV19|TRBJ2-1|13
CASSRQGVGEQFF
>TRBV10-2|TRBJ1-1|13
CASSASGDTEAFF
>TRBV4-2|TRBJ2-1|14
CASSQGIAYNEQFF
>TRBV30|TRBJ2-7|13
CAGTFGGPYEQYF
>TRBV7-6|TRBJ1-5|15
CASSPGADSNQPQHF
>TRBV5-6|TRBJ1-3|18
CASSLSHNRGPSGNTIYF
>TRBV25-1|TRBJ1-2|13
CASSVARTYGYTF
>TRBV9|TRBJ2-7|17
CASSVVGPGGHSYEQYF
>TRBV30|TRBJ2-3|13
CAWRLAGDLTQYF
>TRBV19|TRBJ1-1|12
CASSIPPGEAFF
>TRBV4-1|TRBJ1-2|15
CASSPRSRGHHGYTF
>TRBV7-2|TRBJ1-3|14
CASSLGGTGNTIYF
>TRBV7-9|TRBJ2-1|15
CASTDRGSRYNEQFF
>TRBV5-4|TRBJ2-3|15
CASSQGLAATDTQYF
>TRBV28|TRBJ2-1|16
CASSLPRGRGRDEQFF
>TRBV2|TRBJ2-7|16
CASSESEAASSYEQYF
>TRBV9|TRBJ2-7|15
CASSVAASLIDEQYF
>TRBV5-8|TRBJ2-7|18
CASSLILLAGARAYEQYF
>TRBV29-1|TRBJ2-3|15
CSAAGTSGRADTQYF
>TRBV5-1|TRBJ2-7|14
CASSSRDRVYEQYF
>TRBV6-4|TRBJ1-1|13
CASRTGVGTEAFF
>TRBV4-1|TRBJ1-1|15
CASSQADRLNTEAFF
>TRBV4-2|TRBJ1-2|15
CASSQAETANYGYTF
>TRBV5-7|TRBJ2-7|16
CASSLSRDRVSYEQYF